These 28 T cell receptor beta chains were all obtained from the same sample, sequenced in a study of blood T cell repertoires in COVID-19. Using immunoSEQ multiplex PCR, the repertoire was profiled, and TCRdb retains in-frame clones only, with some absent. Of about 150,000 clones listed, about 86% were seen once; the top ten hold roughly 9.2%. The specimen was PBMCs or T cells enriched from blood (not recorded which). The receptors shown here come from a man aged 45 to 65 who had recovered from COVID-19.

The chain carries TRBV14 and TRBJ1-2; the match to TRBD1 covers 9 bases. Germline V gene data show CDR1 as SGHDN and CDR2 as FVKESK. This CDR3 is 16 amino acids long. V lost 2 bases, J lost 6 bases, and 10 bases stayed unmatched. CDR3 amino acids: CASSQQIRTGDDGYTF. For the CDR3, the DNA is TGTGCCAGCAGCCAACAAATCCGGACAGGGGATGATGGCTACACCTTC.

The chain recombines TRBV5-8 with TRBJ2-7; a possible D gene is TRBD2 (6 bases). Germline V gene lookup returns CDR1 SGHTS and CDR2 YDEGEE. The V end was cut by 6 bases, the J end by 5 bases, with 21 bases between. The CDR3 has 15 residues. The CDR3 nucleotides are TGTGCCAGCAACATCGGTCGGAGGGTCGGGAACGAGCAGTACTTC. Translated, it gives CASNIGRRVGNEQYF.

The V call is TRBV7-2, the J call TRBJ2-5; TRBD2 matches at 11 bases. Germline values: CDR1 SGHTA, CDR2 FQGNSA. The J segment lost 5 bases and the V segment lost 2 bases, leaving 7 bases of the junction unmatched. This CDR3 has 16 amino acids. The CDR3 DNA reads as TGTGCCAGCAGCTTAAAGTCTAGCGGGGGGTGGGAGACCCAGTACTTC. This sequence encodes CASSLKSSGGWETQYF.

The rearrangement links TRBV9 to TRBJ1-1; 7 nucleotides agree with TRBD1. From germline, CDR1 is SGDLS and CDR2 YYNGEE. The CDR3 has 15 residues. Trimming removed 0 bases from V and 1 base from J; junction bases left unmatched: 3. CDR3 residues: CASSVEGQPNTEAFF. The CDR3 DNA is TGTGCCAGCAGCGTAGAGGGACAGCCGAACACTGAAGCTTTCTTT.

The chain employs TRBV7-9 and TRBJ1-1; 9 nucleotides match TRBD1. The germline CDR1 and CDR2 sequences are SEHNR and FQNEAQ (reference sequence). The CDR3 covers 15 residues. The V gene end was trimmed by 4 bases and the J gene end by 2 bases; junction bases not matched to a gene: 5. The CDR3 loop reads CASSSGQGANTEAFF. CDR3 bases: TGTGCCAGCAGCTCGGGACAGGGCGCCAACACTGAAGCTTTCTTT.

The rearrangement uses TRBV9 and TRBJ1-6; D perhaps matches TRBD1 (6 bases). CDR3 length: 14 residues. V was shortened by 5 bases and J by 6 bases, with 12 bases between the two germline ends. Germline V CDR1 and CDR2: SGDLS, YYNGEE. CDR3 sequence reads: CASRVDRSNSPLHF. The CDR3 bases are TGTGCCAGCAGGGTCGACAGGTCTAATTCACCCCTCCACTTT.

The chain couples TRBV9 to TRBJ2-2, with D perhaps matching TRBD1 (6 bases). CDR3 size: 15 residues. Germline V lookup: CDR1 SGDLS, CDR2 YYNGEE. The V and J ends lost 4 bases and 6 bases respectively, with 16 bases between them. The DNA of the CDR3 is TGTGCCAGCAGCCCAATACAGGGTAATGCCGGGGAGCTGTTTTTT. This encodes CASSPIQGNAGELFF.

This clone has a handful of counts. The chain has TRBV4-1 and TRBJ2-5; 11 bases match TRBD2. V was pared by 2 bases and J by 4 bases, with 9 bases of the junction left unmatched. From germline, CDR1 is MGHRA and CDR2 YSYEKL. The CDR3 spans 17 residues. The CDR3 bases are TGCGCCAGCAGCCAATGGGATAGCGGGGGGGCTCGAGAGACCCAGTACTTC. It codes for CASSQWDSGGARETQYF.

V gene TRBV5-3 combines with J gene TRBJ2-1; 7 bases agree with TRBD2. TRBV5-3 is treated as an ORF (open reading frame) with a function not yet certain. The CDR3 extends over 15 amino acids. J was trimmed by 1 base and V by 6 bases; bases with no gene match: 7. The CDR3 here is CARTPTGGSYNEQFF. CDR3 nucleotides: TGTGCCAGAACCCCGACGGGGGGTTCCTACAATGAGCAGTTCTTC.

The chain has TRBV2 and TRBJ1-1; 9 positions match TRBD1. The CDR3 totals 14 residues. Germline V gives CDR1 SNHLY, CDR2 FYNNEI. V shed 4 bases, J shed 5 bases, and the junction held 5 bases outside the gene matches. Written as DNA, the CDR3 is TGTGCCAGCAGTGTGACAGGGGGTCGGACTGAAGCTTTCTTT. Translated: CASSVTGGRTEAFF.

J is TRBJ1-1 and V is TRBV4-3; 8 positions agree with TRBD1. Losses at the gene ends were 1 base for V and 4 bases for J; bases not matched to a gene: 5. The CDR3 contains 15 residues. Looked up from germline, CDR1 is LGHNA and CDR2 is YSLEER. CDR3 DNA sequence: TGCGCCAGCAGCCAAGGACAGGGGTATACCACTGAAGCTTTCTTT. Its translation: CASSQGQGYTTEAFF.

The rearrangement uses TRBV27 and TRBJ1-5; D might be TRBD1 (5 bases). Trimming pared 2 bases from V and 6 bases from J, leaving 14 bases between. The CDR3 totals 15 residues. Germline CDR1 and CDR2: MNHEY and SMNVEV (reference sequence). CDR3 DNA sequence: TGTGCCAGCAGTTTAATCCAGGGATCTGGTCAGCCCCAGCATTTT. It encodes CASSLIQGSGQPQHF.

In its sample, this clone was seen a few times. The CDR3 region has the DNA TGCGCCAGCAGCTTGGGCCGGTTAGATTATAATTCACCCCTCCACTTT. The encoded protein is CASSLGRLDYNSPLHF. The V gene is TRBV5-1, the J gene TRBJ1-6; D unclear. The V gene's germline CDR1 is SGHRS and CDR2 YFSETQ. The CDR3 loop spans 16 amino acids. Trimming pared 0 bases from V and 4 bases from J, leaving 11 bases between.

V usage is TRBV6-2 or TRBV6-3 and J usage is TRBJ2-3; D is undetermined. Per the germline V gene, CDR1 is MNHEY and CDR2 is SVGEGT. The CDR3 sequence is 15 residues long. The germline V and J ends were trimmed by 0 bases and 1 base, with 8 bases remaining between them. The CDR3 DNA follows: TGTGCCAGCAGTTACTCTTCGGGTGGCACAGATACGCAGTATTTT. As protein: CASSYSSGGTDTQYF.

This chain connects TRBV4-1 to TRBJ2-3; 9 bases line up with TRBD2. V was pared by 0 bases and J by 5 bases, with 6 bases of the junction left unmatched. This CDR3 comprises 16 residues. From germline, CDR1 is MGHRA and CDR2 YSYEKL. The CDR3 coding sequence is TGCGCCAGCAGCCAAGACGGGGCGGGGGGGCGAGATACGCAGTATTTT. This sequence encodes CASSQDGAGGRDTQYF.

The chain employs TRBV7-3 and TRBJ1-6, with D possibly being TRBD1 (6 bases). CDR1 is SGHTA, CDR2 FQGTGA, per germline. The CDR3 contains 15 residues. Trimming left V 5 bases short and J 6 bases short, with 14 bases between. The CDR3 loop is CASSPTGPTNSPLHF. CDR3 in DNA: TGTGCCAGCAGCCCAACAGGGCCCACTAATTCACCCCTCCACTTT.

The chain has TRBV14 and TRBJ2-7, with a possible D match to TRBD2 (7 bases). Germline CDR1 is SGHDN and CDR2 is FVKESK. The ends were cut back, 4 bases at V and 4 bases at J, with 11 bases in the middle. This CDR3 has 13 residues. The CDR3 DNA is TGTGCCAGCAGCCGCGGGGGCTATTACGAGCAGTACTTC. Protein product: CASSRGGYYEQYF.

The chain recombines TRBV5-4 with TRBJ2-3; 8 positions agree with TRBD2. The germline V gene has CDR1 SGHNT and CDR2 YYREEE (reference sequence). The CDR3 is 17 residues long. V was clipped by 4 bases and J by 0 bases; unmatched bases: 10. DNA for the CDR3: TGTGCCAGCAGCCTACAGACGACTAGCGAGAGCACAGATACGCAGTATTTT. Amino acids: CASSLQTTSESTDTQYF.

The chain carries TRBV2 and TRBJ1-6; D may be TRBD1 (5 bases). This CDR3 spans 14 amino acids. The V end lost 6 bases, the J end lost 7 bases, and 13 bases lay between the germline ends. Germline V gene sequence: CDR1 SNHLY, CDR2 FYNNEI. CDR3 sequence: CASRTGDQNSPLHF. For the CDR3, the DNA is TGTGCCAGCAGAACAGGAGATCAGAATTCACCCCTCCACTTT.

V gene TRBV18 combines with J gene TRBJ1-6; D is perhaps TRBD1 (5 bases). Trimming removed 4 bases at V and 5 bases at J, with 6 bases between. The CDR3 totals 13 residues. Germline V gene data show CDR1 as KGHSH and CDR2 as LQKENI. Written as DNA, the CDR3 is TGTGCCAGCTCACTAGGGGATAATTCACCCCTCCACTTT. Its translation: CASSLGDNSPLHF.

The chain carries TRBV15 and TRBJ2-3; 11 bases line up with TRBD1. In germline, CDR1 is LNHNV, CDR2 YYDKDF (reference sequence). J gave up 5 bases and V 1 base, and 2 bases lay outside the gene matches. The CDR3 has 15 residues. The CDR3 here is CATSRGTGGRDTQYF. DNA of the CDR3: TGTGCCACCAGCAGAGGGACAGGGGGCAGAGATACGCAGTATTTT. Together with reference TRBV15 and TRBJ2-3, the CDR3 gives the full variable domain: DAMVIQNPRYQVTQFGKPVTLSCSQTLNHNVMYWYQQKSSQAPKLLFHYYDKDFNNEADTPDNFQSRRPNTSFCFLDIRSPGLGDTAMYLCATSRGTGGRDTQYFGPGTRLTVL.

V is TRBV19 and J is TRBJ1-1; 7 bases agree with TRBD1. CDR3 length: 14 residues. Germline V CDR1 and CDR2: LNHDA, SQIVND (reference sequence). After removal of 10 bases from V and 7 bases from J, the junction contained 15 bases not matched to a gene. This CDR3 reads CATSGNGQVDEAFF. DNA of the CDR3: TGTGCCACCTCCGGAAATGGACAGGTGGATGAAGCTTTCTTT.

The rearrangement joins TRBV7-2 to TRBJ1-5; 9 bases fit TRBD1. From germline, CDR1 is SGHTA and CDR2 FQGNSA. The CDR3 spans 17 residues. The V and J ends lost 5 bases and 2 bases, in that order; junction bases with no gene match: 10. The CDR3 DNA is TGTGCCAGCAGCCTAGGACAGGGGAGGGTGGGCAATCAGCCCCAGCATTTT. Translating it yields CASSLGQGRVGNQPQHF.

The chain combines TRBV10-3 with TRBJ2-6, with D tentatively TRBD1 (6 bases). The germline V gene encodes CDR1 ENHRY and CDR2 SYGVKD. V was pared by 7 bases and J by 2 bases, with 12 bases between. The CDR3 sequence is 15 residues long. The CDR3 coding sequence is TGTGCCATCAACGAGGACAGAGCTGGGGCCAACGTCCTGACTTTC. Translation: CAINEDRAGANVLTF.

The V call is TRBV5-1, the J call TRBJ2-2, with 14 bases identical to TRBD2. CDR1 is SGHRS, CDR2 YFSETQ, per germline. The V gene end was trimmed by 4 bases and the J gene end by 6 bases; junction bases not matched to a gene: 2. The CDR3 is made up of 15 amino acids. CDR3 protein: CASSLGLAGAGELFF. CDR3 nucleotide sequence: TGCGCCAGCAGCCTGGGACTAGCGGGGGCCGGGGAGCTGTTTTTT.

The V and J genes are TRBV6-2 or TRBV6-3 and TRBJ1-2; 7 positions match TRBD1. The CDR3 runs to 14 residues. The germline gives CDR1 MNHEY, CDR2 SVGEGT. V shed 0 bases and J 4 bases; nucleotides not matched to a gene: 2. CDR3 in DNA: TGTGCCAGCAGTTACTCGACAGGGACCTATGGCTACACCTTC. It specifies CASSYSTGTYGYTF.

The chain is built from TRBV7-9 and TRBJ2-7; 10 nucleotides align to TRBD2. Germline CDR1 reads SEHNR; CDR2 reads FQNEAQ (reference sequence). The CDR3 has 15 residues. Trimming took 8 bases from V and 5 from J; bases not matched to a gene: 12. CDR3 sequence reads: CASGAGGQGINEQYF. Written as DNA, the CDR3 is TGTGCCAGCGGAGCGGGGGGGCAGGGCATAAACGAGCAGTACTTC. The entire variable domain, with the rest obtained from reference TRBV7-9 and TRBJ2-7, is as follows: DTGVSQNPRHKITKRGQNVTFRCDPISEHNRLYWYRQTLGQGPEFLTYFQNEAQLEKSRLLSDRFSAERPKGSFSTLEIQRTEQGDSAMYLCASGAGGQGINEQYFGPGTRLTVT.

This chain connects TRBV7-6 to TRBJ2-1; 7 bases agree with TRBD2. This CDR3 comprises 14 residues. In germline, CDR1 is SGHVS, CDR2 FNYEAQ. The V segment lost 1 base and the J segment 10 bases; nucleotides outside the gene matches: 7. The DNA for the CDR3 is TGTGCCAGCAGCTTAGGGGGGGGGTTCTCAGAGCAGTTCTTC. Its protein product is CASSLGGGFSEQFF.